The 22 T cell receptor beta chains presented below share a single source sample, sequenced in a study of T cell responses to AZD1222 COVID-19 vaccine. Sequenced by immunoSEQ multiplex PCR; TCRdb stores in-frame clones only, minus some. The data hold fewer than 120,000 clones, with approximately 92% observed a single time. The sample consisted of peripheral blood, taken 28 days after the second AZD1222 dose. The receptors originated from an adult who received the AZD1222 COVID-19 vaccine.

The chain is built from TRBV4-2 and TRBJ2-3, with 7 bases matching TRBD2. V shed 4 bases and J 2 bases; nucleotides not matched to a gene: 12. The CDR3 has 17 amino acids. CDR1 is LGHNA, CDR2 YNFKEQ, per germline. CDR3 bases: TGTGCCAGCAGCCCGAGGATGGGGCTAGCGGACACAGATACGCAGTATTTT. Translation gives CASSPRMGLADTDTQYF.

The rearrangement uses TRBV9 and TRBJ2-3; D gene ambiguous. The CDR3 has 15 amino acids. Germline lookup yields CDR1 SGDLS and CDR2 YYNGEE. Trimming cost V 0 bases and J 0 bases, with 8 bases left between them. CDR3 bases: TGTGCCAGCAGCGTAGGAGATTTTAGCACAGATACGCAGTATTTT. Translating it yields CASSVGDFSTDTQYF. Based on the CDR3 plus reference TRBV9 and TRBJ2-3, the full variable domain is DSGVTQTPKHLITATGQRVTLRCSPRSGDLSVYWYQQSLDQGLQFLIQYYNGEERAKGNILERFSAQQFPDLHSELNLSSLELGDSALYFCASSVGDFSTDTQYFGPGTRLTVL.

This clone was found once. The CDR3 region has the DNA TGTGCCAGCAGTTTTGGTCTAGCACCCTACTACGAGCAGTACTTC. Amino acids: CASSFGLAPYYEQYF. The chain has TRBV27 and TRBJ2-7; possible D gene TRBD2, 5 bases. Germline lookup yields CDR1 MNHEY and CDR2 SMNVEV (reference sequence). Trimming pared 3 bases from V and 3 bases from J, leaving 15 bases between. CDR3 size: 15 residues.

This clone showed up just once. This chain uses TRBV5-1 with TRBJ2-6, with D perhaps TRBD2 (5 bases). The CDR3 loop spans 15 amino acids. Trimming shortened V by 4 bases and J by 1 base, and 9 bases separated the two germline ends. Germline CDR1 and CDR2: SGHRS and YFSETQ. The CDR3 nucleotides read TGCGCCAGCAGCGAACTAGGGTCTGGGGCCAACGTCCTGACTTTC. Translating it yields CASSELGSGANVLTF.

The chain carries TRBV19 and TRBJ1-1, with D possibly TRBD1 on 6 matching bases. V was clipped by 5 bases and J by 6 bases, with 19 bases between them. The CDR3 sequence is 15 residues long. Germline loops: CDR1 LNHDA, CDR2 SQIVND (reference sequence). CDR3 region: CASSLPLAGHPEAFF. The CDR3, as DNA: TGTGCCAGTAGTCTCCCCTTGGCGGGACACCCTGAAGCTTTCTTT.

This clone was recorded a few times. The V and J genes are TRBV27 and TRBJ2-7, with a weak D call TRBD1 (5 bases). The CDR3 runs to 15 residues. Trimming took off 2 bases at V and 3 bases at J, with 14 bases between the two ends. Germline CDR1 MNHEY, CDR2 SMNVEV (reference sequence). The CDR3 bases are TGTGCCAGCAGTTTAGGGGCAGGTATCTTCTACGAGCAGTACTTC. The encoded protein is CASSLGAGIFYEQYF.

The genes are TRBV27 and TRBJ1-1, with D perhaps matching TRBD1 (5 bases). CDR1 is MNHEY, CDR2 SMNVEV, per germline (reference sequence). Trimming removed 4 bases from V and 5 bases from J, with 14 bases in between. This CDR3 has 14 residues. As DNA, the CDR3 is TGTGCCAGCAGTTCCCAGGGAGGGAGGACTGAAGCTTTCTTT. This sequence encodes CASSSQGGRTEAFF.

For the CDR3, the DNA is TGTGCCAGCAGTTTAAGGGGTCCCGATGGCTACACCTTC. Its protein product is CASSLRGPDGYTF. The chain links TRBV27 to TRBJ1-2, with a possible D match to TRBD1 (5 bases). V gave up 2 bases and J gave up 6 bases, with 10 bases separating them. Looked up from germline, CDR1 is MNHEY and CDR2 is SMNVEV (reference sequence). The CDR3 is 13 amino acids.

The chain joins TRBV27 to TRBJ2-3, with D possibly TRBD1 on 5 matching bases. The CDR3 totals 14 residues. Trimming removed 5 bases from V and 1 base from J, with 10 bases in between. Per germline, CDR1 MNHEY and CDR2 SMNVEV (reference sequence). The CDR3 nucleotides read TGTGCCAGCAGTGGGCAGGGCGGCACAGATACGCAGTATTTT. This sequence encodes CASSGQGGTDTQYF.

This clone appeared a few times. The chain combines TRBV11-2 with TRBJ2-7; D not certain. V lost 5 bases and J lost 5, with 16 bases in between. The CDR3 runs to 14 residues. CDR1 and CDR2 from the germline V gene are SGHAT and FQNNGV. The CDR3 loop is CASSLSGAVDEQYF. The CDR3 DNA is TGTGCCAGCAGCCTCAGTGGCGCAGTCGACGAGCAGTACTTC.

The rearrangement joins TRBV18 to TRBJ1-1, with 9 bases that match TRBD1. J lost 1 base, V lost 3 bases, and 3 bases had no gene match. Per the germline V gene, CDR1 is KGHSH and CDR2 is LQKENI. CDR3 size: 15 residues. In DNA, the CDR3 is TGTGCCAGCTCACCGCGGGGACAGGGGAACACTGAAGCTTTCTTT. The encoded protein is CASSPRGQGNTEAFF.

Notes on this clone: The junction differs from germline at one of its ends, possibly a read error. The rearrangement links TRBV7-2 to TRBJ1-6; D unresolved. This CDR3 has 13 residues. CDR1 is SGHTA and CDR2 is FQGNSA in the germline V gene. For the CDR3, the DNA is TGTGCCAGCAGCTTAGAGCTCGGCTTAATAGGCGTTTTT. This codes for CASSLELGLIGVF.

The J gene is TRBJ2-5, the V gene TRBV6-5; 8 bases map to TRBD1. The CDR3 consists of 15 residues. J gave up 5 bases and V 2 bases, and 7 bases lay outside the gene matches. In germline, CDR1 is MNHEY, CDR2 SVGAGI. CDR3 DNA sequence: TGTGCCAGCAGTTACCGGACAGGGTGGGGGGAGACCCAGTACTTC. It codes for CASSYRTGWGETQYF.

The rearrangement uses TRBV2 and TRBJ1-4; D call uncertain. V lost 4 bases and J 6 bases, leaving 12 bases between the germline ends. The CDR3 has 14 residues. Germline assignment: CDR1 SNHLY and CDR2 FYNNEI. The CDR3 nucleotides read TGTGCCAGCAGTGGGGCCACCTGGGATGAAAAACTGTTTTTT. Protein: CASSGATWDEKLFF.

This chain links TRBV19 with TRBJ2-7; D possibly corresponds to TRBD2 (5 bases). The germline V gene encodes CDR1 LNHDA and CDR2 SQIVND (reference sequence). The CDR3 sequence is 14 residues long. The V end was cut by 5 bases, the J end by 0 bases, with 11 bases between. The CDR3 region is CASSGGLDSYEQYF. CDR3 nucleotides: TGTGCCAGTAGTGGAGGACTGGACTCCTACGAGCAGTACTTC.

J is TRBJ2-5 and V is TRBV13; TRBD2 matches 8 bases. Looked up from germline, CDR1 is PRHDT and CDR2 is FYEKMQ (reference sequence). The CDR3 covers 17 residues. J lost 1 base, V lost 5 bases, and 12 bases had no gene match. The CDR3 is CASSTFPAGAFQETQYF. The CDR3 DNA sequence: TGTGCCAGCAGCACATTCCCAGCGGGGGCCTTCCAAGAGACCCAGTACTTC.

The chain combines TRBV7-3 with TRBJ2-2, with 10 bases fitting TRBD1. CDR3 length: 17 amino acids. After removal of 6 bases from V and 3 bases from J, the junction contained 10 bases not matched to a gene. Germline V gives CDR1 SGHTA, CDR2 FQGTGA. CDR3 amino acids: CASRKTGTGVDTGELFF. The CDR3 DNA reads as TGTGCCAGCAGAAAGACCGGGACAGGGGTGGACACCGGGGAGCTGTTTTTT. The whole variable domain, remainder taken from reference TRBV7-3 and TRBJ2-2, is GAGVSQTPSNKVTEKGKYVELRCDPISGHTALYWYRQSLGQGPEFLIYFQGTGAADDSGLPNDRFFAVRPEGSVSTLKIQRTERGDSAVYLCASRKTGTGVDTGELFFGEGSRLTVL.

The V gene is TRBV29-1, the J gene TRBJ2-3; weak D call: TRBD1 (5 bases). The CDR3 consists of 12 residues. V lost 5 bases and J 6 bases, leaving 12 bases between the germline ends. Germline V gene lookup returns CDR1 SQVTM and CDR2 ANQGSEA. DNA of the CDR3: TGCAGCGTTAGGAAACAGGTTGATACGCAGTATTTT. Residues: CSVRKQVDTQYF.

The chain employs TRBV12-3 or TRBV12-4 and TRBJ1-4; D not resolved. V gave up 7 bases and J gave up 6 bases, with 12 bases separating them. This CDR3 contains 13 residues. This chain's CDR3 is CASTSLEYEKLFF. The CDR3 coding sequence is TGTGCCAGCACCTCCCTAGAGTATGAAAAACTGTTTTTT.

The table lists this clone with a count of one. V gene TRBV4-3 combines with J gene TRBJ1-3, with D maybe TRBD1 (6 bases). CDR3 length equals 15 residues. CDR1 and CDR2 (germline): LGHNA, YSLEER. Trimming pared 1 base from V and 4 bases from J, leaving 11 bases between. The CDR3 DNA follows: TGCGCCAGCAGCCAAGCACAGGGTCTGGGAAACACCATATATTTT. Translated: CASSQAQGLGNTIYF.

The chain has TRBV7-2 and TRBJ2-2; D is unresolved. With 7 bases removed from V and 2 bases from J, the gap between germline ends came to 14 bases. CDR1 and CDR2 from the germline V gene are SGHTA and FQGNSA. CDR3 length equals 15 residues. The CDR3 region has the DNA TGTGCCAGCACCCCGGCGGCAGCAAACACCGGGGAGCTGTTTTTT. This gives the protein CASTPAAANTGELFF.

This clone was counted a single time. CDR3 sequence (DNA): TGTGCCAGTTCGGAGAGCAGGGGGTACTATTATGGCTACACCTTC. This sequence encodes CASSESRGYYYGYTF. This chain joins TRBV19 and TRBJ1-2; 7 bases align to TRBD1. The CDR3 is made up of 15 amino acids. Germline-derived CDR1 and CDR2 are LNHDA and SQIVND (reference sequence). The V gene end was trimmed by 8 bases and the J gene end by 5 bases; junction bases not matched to a gene: 14.